This T cell receptor beta chain was profiled in a study of human T cells and chemical hapten exposure. Across the whole study: Patients, largely female, had alopecia areata, totalis or universalis. Findings and limits, study-wide: Patch test score showed a positive correlation with PT1 expanded TCR counts. Expanded TCRs grouped into significantly more large CDR3 similarity clusters than controls produced. TCRs at a frequency above 1 in 1000 stayed unchanged with DPC sensitization.

Regarding time point: patch test 3, about 24 weeks after DPC sensitization. The treatment: therapeutic diphenylcyclopropenone sensitization with weekly scalp DPC. TCRdb re-analysed the RACE reads in MiXCR, keeping a single row per CDR3 protein. The sample lists some 91,000 distinct CDR3 sequences; around a quarter were seen once. This clonotype has just one count. Its specificity is unknown. This CDR3 spans 15 amino acids. V lost 3 bases and J 1 base, leaving 11 bases between the germline ends. Germline V gives CDR1 PRHDT, CDR2 FYEKMQ (reference sequence). The material was whole blood, obtained in connection with sensitization to the hapten diphenylcyclopropenone (DPC). The rearrangement uses TRBV13 and TRBJ2-3; maybe TRBD1 (6 bases). This TCR derives from a man in his forties or fifties with alopecia areata. Some clones in this sample may be carry-over from other donors' samples. CDR3 DNA: TGTGCCAGCAGCTTGCGGTCAGGGGGCACAGATACGCAGTATTTT. As protein: CASSLRSGGTDTQYF.